A selection of T cell receptor beta chains follows, all from one sample in a study of blood T cell repertoires in COVID-19. The repertoire was sequenced with immunoSEQ multiplex PCR; TCRdb's copy has only in-frame clones and lacks some. In the table there are under 200,000 clones, approximately 84% of which are singletons. The specimen was peripheral blood. Every receptor here comes from a man aged 18 to 30 with active or convalescent COVID-19. Both conserved end residues are part of each CDR3. D genes are given only for firm matches. Some rows have no size entry. The others give once, few or many, or a class for an expanded clone.

v_gene: TRBV7-9; j_gene: TRBJ2-2; abundance: once; d_gene: -; CDR3nt: TGTGCCAGCATCCCGGGGGGCCCGTCCGGGGAGCTGTTTTTT; CDR3aa: CASIPGGPSGELFF
v_gene: TRBV11-3; j_gene: TRBJ2-2; abundance: once; d_gene: TRBD1; CDR3nt: TGTGCCAGCAGCTCCAGACAGGGGACCACCGGGGAGCTGTTTTTT; CDR3aa: CASSSRQGTTGELFF
v_gene: TRBV5-1; j_gene: TRBJ2-7; abundance: -; d_gene: TRBD2; CDR3nt: TGCGCCAGCAGCCCGACTAGCGGGGGTCCTTACGAGCAGTACTTC; CDR3aa: CASSPTSGGPYEQYF
v_gene: TRBV25-1; j_gene: TRBJ1-1; abundance: -; d_gene: -; CDR3nt: TGTGCCAGCAGTGATTCGGGGTTCACTGAAGCTTTCTTT; CDR3aa: CASSDSGFTEAFF
v_gene: TRBV11-2; j_gene: TRBJ1-3; abundance: -; d_gene: TRBD1; CDR3nt: TGTGCCAGCAGCTCCGGGACAGGGGGCGACACCATATATTTT; CDR3aa: CASSSGTGGDTIYF
v_gene: TRBV19; j_gene: TRBJ1-5; abundance: -; d_gene: TRBD1; CDR3nt: TGTGCCAGTAGTATTCGACAGGGGTACAATCAGCCCCAGCATTTT; CDR3aa: CASSIRQGYNQPQHF
v_gene: TRBV10-2; j_gene: TRBJ2-7; abundance: -; d_gene: TRBD1; CDR3nt: TGCGCCAGCAGTCGGGACAGCAACTGGGCCTACGAGCAGTACTTC; CDR3aa: CASSRDSNWAYEQYF
v_gene: TRBV4-2; j_gene: TRBJ2-1; abundance: -; d_gene: -; CDR3nt: TGTGCCAGCAGCCAAACAGGGAGCTCCTACAATGAGCAGTTCTTC; CDR3aa: CASSQTGSSYNEQFF
v_gene: TRBV19; j_gene: TRBJ1-1; abundance: -; d_gene: -; CDR3nt: TGTGCCAGTAACTTGCGGGACTCAGGGAGCCCTGAAGCTTTCTTT; CDR3aa: CASNLRDSGSPEAFF
v_gene: TRBV28; j_gene: TRBJ1-2; abundance: -; d_gene: -; CDR3nt: TGTGCCAGCACCTCGGACAACAACTATGGCTACACCTTC; CDR3aa: CASTSDNNYGYTF
v_gene: TRBV27; j_gene: TRBJ2-7; abundance: -; d_gene: TRBD2; CDR3nt: TGTGCCAGTAGCGGGAGGGTGGGTTACGAGCAGTACTTC; CDR3aa: CASSGRVGYEQYF
v_gene: TRBV7-6; j_gene: TRBJ1-4; abundance: -; d_gene: TRBD1; CDR3nt: TGTGCCAGCAGACAGGGGGCCGGTAATGAAAAACTGTTTTTT; CDR3aa: CASRQGAGNEKLFF
v_gene: TRBV14; j_gene: TRBJ1-2; abundance: -; d_gene: -; CDR3nt: TGTGCCAGCAGCCTCGCGTCTCAGGCCAACTATGGCTACACCTTC; CDR3aa: CASSLASQANYGYTF
v_gene: TRBV11-1; j_gene: TRBJ2-5; abundance: -; d_gene: TRBD1; CDR3nt: TGTGCCAGCAAAGGACAGGGACAGCAAGAGACCCAGTACTTC; CDR3aa: CASKGQGQQETQYF
v_gene: TRBV7-2; j_gene: TRBJ1-4; abundance: -; d_gene: TRBD1; CDR3nt: TGTGCCAGCAGCTTAGACAGGGGGTTTAATGAAAAACTGTTTTTT; CDR3aa: CASSLDRGFNEKLFF
v_gene: TRBV24-1; j_gene: TRBJ1-2; abundance: -; d_gene: -; CDR3nt: TGTGCCACCAGTGACCGATCTATGGGCTACACCTTC; CDR3aa: CATSDRSMGYTF
v_gene: TRBV5-8; j_gene: TRBJ1-5; abundance: -; d_gene: TRBD1; CDR3nt: TGTGCCAGCAGCACAACCGGGACAGGGCATAGCAATCAGCCCCAGCATTTT; CDR3aa: CASSTTGTGHSNQPQHF
v_gene: TRBV19; j_gene: TRBJ2-1; abundance: -; d_gene: -; CDR3nt: TGTGCCAGTAGTATAGATGCAGGGGACCACAATGAGCAGTTCTTC; CDR3aa: CASSIDAGDHNEQFF
v_gene: TRBV12-3/TRBV12-4; j_gene: TRBJ2-3; abundance: -; d_gene: -; CDR3nt: TGTGCCAGCACTTTTCGGGCAGATACGCAGTATTTT; CDR3aa: CASTFRADTQYF
v_gene: TRBV19; j_gene: TRBJ1-6; abundance: -; d_gene: TRBD1; CDR3nt: TGTGCCGTACGGGACAGGGCAAATTCACCCCTCCACTTT; CDR3aa: CAVRDRANSPLHF